This T cell receptor (beta chain) was profiled in a study of neurological immune-mediated disorders. Broader study findings: The authors found no clinical or MRI feature associated with the multiple sclerosis repertoire cluster. Across subjects, expanded clones had no CDR3 amino acid sequences in common, pointing to private repertoires in all groups. While HTLV-1-associated myelopathy showed the greatest TCR clonal expansion, multiple sclerosis showed the least, falling below healthy controls.

Ten or more counts support this clonotype. Its antigen is as yet unknown. Sequencing of 15-18 subjects in each run yielded over 190 million TCR-beta sequences. From the 5' RACE reads, TCRdb called clonotypes with MiXCR, one entry per CDR3 protein. Of 87,000 or so distinct CDR3 sequences in the sample, around 3.4% were seen once. The clonotype comes from a woman aged 45-65 years with multiple sclerosis. Specimen: PBMCs.

CDR3 nucleotides: TGTGCCAGCAGTTACCGCTCTGGGGCCAACGTCCTGACTTTC. It encodes CASSYRSGANVLTF. The V and J genes are TRBV6-5 and TRBJ2-6; the D is unclear. V was trimmed by 2 bases and J by 0 bases, leaving 2 bases between them. The CDR3 has 14 amino acids. CDR1 and CDR2 (germline): MNHEY, SVGAGI.